This T cell receptor (beta chain) was observed in a study of CD8+CD57+ T cells in acquired aplastic anemia. Across the study: DNA recovered from sorted CD4+ and CD8+ cells had a mean of approximately 3.2 ug.

There are many counts of this clonotype. The antigen remains unidentified. Only patients with CD8+CD57+ cell expansion on flow cytometry were chosen for sequencing. The diagnosis in all patients was severe acquired aplastic anemia. General study results and limits: CD8+ Simpson's diversity showed no significant patient-control difference. Around 27 sequences, all CD8+ CDR3, were shared between patients and controls.

Genomic DNA, the template, was used for profiling of the TCR beta VDJ and CDR3. TCRdb reprocessed the reads via MiXCR and lists one record per CDR3 protein. The sample has under 200,000 distinct CDR3 sequences, 48% seen once. Per the germline V gene, CDR1 is DFQATT and CDR2 is SNEGSKA (reference sequence). This CDR3 contains 14 residues. V trimming: 5 bases; J trimming: 2 bases; junction bases outside the gene matches: 3. The clonotype comes from a human donor with aplastic anemia. The rearrangement joins TRBV20-1 to TRBJ2-4; 10 bases are a match to TRBD2. Specimen: sorted CD4+, CD8+, or CD8+CD57+ T cells (not recorded which) from PBMCs. The CDR3 DNA reads TGCAGTGCTGGGACTAGCGTTTCCAAAAACATTCAGTACTTC. It encodes CSAGTSVSKNIQYF.